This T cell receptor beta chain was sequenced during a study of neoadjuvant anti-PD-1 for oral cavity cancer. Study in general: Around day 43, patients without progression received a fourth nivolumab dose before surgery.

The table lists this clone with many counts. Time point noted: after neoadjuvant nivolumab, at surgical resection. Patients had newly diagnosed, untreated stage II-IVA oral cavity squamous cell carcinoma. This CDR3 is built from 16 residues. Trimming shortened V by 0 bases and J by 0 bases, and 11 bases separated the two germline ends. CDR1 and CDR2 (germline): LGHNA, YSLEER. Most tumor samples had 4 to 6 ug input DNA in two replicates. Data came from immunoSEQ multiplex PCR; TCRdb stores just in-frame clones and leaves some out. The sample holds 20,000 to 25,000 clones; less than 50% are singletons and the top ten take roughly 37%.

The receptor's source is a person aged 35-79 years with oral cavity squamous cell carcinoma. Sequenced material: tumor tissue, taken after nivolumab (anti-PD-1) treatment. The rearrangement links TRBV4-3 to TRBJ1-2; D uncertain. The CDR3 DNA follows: TGCGCCAGCAGCCAAGATTTCGGGCCCGCTAACTATGGCTACACCTTC. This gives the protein CASSQDFGPANYGYTF.